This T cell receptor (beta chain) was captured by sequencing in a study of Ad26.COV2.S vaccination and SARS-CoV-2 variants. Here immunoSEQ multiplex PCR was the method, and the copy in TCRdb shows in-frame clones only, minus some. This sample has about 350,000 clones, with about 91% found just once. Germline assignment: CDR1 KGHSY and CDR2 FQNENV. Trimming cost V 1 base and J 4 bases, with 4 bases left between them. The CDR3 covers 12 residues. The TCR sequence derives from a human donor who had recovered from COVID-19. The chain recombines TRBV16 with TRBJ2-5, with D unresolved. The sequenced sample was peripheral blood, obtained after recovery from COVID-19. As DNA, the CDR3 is TGTGCCAGCAGCCAATTAGGAGAGACCCAGTACTTC. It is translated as CASSQLGETQYF.